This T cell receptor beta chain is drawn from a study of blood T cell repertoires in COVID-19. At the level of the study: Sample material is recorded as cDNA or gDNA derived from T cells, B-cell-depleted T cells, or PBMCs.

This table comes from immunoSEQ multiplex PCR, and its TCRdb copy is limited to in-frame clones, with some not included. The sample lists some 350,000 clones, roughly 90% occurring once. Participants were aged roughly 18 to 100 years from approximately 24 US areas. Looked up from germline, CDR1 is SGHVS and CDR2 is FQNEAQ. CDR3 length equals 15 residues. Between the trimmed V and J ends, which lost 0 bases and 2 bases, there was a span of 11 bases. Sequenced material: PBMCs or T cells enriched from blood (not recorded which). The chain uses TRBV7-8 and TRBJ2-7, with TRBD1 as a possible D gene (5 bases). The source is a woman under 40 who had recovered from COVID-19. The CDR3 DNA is TGTGCCAGCAGCTTAGCGAGCCAGGGAACCTACGAGCAGTACTTC. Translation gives CASSLASQGTYEQYF.